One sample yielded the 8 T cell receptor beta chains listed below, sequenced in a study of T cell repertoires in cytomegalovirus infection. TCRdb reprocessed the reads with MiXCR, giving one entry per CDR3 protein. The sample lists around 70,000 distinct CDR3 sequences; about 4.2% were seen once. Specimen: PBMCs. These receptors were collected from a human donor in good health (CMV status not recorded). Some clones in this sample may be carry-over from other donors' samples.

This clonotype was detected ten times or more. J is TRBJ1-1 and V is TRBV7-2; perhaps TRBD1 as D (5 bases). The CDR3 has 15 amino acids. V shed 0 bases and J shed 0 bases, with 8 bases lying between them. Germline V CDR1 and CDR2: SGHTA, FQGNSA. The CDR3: CASSLAGGVNTEAFF. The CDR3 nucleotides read TGTGCCAGCAGCTTAGCGGGGGGGGTGAACACTGAAGCTTTCTTT. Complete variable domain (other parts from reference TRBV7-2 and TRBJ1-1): GAGVSQSPSNKVTEKGKDVELRCDPISGHTALYWYRQSLGQGLEFLIYFQGNSAPDKSGLPSDRFSAERTGGSVSTLTIQRTQQEDSAVYLCASSLAGGVNTEAFFGQGTRLTVV.

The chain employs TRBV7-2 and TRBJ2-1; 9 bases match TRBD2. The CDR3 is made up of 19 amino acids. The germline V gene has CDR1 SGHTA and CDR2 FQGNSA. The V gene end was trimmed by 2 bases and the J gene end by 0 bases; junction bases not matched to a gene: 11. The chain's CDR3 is CASSLKLAGFLSSYNEQFF. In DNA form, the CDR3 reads TGTGCCAGCAGCTTAAAGCTAGCGGGGTTTCTCAGCTCCTACAATGAGCAGTTCTTC.

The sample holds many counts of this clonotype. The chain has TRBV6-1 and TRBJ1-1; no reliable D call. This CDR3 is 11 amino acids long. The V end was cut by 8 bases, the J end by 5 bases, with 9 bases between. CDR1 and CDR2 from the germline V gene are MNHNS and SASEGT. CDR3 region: CASGRGTEAFF. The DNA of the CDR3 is TGTGCCAGCGGGCGCGGAACTGAAGCTTTCTTT.

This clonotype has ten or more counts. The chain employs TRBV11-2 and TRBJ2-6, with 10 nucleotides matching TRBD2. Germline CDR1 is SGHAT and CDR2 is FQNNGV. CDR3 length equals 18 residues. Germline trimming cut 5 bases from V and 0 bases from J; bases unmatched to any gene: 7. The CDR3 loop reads CASSRTTSGTSGANVLTF. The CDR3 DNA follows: TGTGCCAGCAGCCGAACTACTAGCGGGACCTCTGGGGCCAACGTCCTGACTTTC.

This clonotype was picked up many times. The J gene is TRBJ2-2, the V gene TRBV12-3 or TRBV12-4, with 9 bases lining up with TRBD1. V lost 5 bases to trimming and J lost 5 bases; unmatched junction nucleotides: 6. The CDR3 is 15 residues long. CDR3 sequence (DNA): TGTGCCAGCAGTCCTCCGGGACAGGGAACCGGGGAGCTGTTTTTT. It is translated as CASSPPGQGTGELFF.

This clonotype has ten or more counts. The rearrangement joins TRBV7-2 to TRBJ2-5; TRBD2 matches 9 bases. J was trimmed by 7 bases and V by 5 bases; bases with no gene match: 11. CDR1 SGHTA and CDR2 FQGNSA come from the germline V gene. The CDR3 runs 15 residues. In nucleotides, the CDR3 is TGTGCCAGCAGCACAGGCCGTAGCGGGGGAGTGACCCAGTACTTC. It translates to CASSTGRSGGVTQYF.

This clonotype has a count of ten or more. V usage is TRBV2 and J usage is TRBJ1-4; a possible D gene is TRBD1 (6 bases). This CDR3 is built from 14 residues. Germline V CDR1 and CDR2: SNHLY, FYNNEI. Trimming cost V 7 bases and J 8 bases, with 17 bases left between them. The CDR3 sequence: CASNFRGVGEKLFF. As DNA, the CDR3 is TGTGCCAGCAACTTCAGGGGTGTCGGGGAAAAACTGTTTTTT.

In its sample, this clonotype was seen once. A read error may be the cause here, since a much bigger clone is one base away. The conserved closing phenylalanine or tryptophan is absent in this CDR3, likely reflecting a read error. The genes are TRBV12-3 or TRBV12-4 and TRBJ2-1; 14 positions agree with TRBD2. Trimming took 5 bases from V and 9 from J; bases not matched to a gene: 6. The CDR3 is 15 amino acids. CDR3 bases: TGTGCCAGCAGTCCCAAAGGACTAGCGGGAGGTGAGCAGTTCTCC. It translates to CASSPKGLAGGEQFS.